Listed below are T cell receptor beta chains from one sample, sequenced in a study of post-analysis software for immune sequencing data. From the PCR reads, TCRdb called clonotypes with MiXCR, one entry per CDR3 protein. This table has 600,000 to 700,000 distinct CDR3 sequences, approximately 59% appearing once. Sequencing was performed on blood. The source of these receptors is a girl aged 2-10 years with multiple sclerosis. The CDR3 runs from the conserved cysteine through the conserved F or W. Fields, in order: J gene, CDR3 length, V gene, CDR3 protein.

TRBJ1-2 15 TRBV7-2 CASSLGVGGTYGYTF
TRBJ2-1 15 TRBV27 CASSTGQGFPNEQFF
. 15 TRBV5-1 CASSSGSGITYEQYF
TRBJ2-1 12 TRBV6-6 CASSDRTHEQFF
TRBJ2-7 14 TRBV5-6 CASSLGAEAYEQYF
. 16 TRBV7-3 CASSLTSGYSYNEQYF
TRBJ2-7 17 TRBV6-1 CASSILGTSGRSYEQYF
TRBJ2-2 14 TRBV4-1 CASSQVIRAGELFF
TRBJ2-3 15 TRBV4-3 CASSQDGGEADTQYF
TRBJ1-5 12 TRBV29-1 CSVGSGNQPQHF
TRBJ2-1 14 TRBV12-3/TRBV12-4 CASGKVQIYNEQFF
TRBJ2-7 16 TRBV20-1 CSAITLGQRGLYEQYF
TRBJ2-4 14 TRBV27 CASSLTASGNIQYF
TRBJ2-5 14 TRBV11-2 CASSWTGGQETQYF
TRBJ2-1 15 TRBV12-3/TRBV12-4 CASSLTGDSYNEQFF
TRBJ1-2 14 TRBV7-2 CASSLLDGNYGYTF
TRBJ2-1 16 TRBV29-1 CSVDGGQTSSYNEQFF
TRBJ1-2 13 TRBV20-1 CSARGVSNYGYTF
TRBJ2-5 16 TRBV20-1 CSARDPTSARQETQYF
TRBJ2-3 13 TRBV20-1 CSGSGGLTDTQYF
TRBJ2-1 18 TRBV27 CASSPHRGAGGPYNEQFF
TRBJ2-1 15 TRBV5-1 CASSLGPDRHNEQFF
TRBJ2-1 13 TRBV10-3 CAMTSGRANEQFF
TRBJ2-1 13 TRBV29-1 CSALLADYNEQFF
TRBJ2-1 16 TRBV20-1 CSARDRRGGSYNEQFF
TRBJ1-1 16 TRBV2 CASSGRAPRTPGGAFF
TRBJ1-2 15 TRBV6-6 CASSYGGSRSYGYTF
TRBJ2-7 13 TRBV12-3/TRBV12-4 CASSSQVLYEQYF
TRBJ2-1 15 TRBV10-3 CAMDDGVSSYNEQFF
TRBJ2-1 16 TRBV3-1 CASSQDVGSSYNEQFF
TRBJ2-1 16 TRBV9 CASSVGGGFSYNEQFF
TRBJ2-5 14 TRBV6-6 CASSYESWEATQYF
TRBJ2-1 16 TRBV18 CASSPGTSGSFDEQFF
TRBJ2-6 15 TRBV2 CASSPDLSGANVLTF
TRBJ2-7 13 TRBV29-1 CSVARQVSYEQYF
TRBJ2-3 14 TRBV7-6 CASSLTAGPDTQYF
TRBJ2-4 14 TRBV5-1 CASRPGISANIQYF
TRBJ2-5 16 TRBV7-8 CASSLAVLAGRETQYF
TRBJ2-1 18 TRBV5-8 CASSFLSGRAVIYNEQFF
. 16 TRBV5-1 CANSSAPRVVKNIQYF
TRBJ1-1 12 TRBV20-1 CSASTANTEAFF
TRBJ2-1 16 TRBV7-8 CASSPPASGGDNEQFF
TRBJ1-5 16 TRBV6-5 CASSWVGPRSNQPQHF